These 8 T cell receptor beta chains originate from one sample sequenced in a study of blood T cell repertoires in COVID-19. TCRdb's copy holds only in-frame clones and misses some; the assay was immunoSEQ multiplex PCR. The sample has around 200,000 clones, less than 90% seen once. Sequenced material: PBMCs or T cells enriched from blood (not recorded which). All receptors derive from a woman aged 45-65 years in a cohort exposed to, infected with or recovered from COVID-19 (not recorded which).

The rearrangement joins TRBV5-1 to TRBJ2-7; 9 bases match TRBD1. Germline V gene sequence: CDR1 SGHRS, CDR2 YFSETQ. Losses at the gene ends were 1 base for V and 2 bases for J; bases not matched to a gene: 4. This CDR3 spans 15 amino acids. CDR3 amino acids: CASSLMGTGTYEQYF. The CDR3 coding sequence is TGCGCCAGCAGCTTGATGGGGACAGGGACCTACGAGCAGTACTTC.

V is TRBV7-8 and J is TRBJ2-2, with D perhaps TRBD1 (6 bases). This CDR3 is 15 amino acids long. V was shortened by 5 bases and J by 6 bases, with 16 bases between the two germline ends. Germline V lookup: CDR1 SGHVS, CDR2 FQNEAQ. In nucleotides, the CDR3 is TGTGCCAGCAGCCACAGTATGACAGGTTCCGGGGAGCTGTTTTTT. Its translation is CASSHSMTGSGELFF.

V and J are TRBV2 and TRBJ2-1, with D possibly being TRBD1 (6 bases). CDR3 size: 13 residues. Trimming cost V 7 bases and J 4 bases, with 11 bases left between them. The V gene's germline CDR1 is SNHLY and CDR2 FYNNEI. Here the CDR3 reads CASTGQIYNEQFF. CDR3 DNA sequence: TGTGCCAGCACTGGACAGATTTACAATGAGCAGTTCTTC.

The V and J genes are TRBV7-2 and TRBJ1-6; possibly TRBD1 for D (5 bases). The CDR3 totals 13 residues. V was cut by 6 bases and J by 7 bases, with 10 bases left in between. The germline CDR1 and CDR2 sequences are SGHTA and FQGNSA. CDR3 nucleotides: TGTGCCAGCAGGTCTTCAGGGAATTCACCCCTCCACTTT. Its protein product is CASRSSGNSPLHF.

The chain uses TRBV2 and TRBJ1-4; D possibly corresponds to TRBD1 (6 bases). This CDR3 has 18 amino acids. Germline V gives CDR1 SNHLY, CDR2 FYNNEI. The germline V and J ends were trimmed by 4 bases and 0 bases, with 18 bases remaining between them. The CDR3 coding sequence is TGTGCCAGCAGTGTATACAGGGATACACCTGCAACTAATGAAAAACTGTTTTTT. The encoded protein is CASSVYRDTPATNEKLFF.

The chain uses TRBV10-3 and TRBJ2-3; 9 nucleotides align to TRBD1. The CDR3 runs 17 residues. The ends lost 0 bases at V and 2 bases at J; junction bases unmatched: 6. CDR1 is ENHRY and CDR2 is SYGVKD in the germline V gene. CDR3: CAISESKGQGHTDTQYF. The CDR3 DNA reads TGTGCCATCAGTGAGTCGAAGGGACAGGGACACACAGATACGCAGTATTTT.

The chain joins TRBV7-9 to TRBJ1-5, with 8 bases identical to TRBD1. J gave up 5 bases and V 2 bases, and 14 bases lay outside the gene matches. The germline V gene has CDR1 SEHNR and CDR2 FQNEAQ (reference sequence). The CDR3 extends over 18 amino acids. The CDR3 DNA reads TGTGCCAGCAGCTTACCTGATAGGGGGACAGGAGGCGATCAGCCCCAGCATTTT. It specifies CASSLPDRGTGGDQPQHF.

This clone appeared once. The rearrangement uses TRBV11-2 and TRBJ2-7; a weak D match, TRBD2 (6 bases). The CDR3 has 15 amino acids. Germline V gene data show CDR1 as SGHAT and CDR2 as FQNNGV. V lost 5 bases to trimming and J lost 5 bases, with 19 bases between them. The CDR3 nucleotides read TGTGCCAGCAGCCCCGGAGGGTCGTATCGCAACGAGCAGTACTTC. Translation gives CASSPGGSYRNEQYF. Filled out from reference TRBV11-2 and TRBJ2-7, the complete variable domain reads EAGVAQSPRYKIIEKRQSVAFWCNPISGHATLYWYQQILGQGPKLLIQFQNNGVVDDSQLPKDRFSAERLKGVDSTLKIQPAKLEDSAVYLCASSPGGSYRNEQYFGPGTRLTVT.